The clone carrying this T cell receptor beta chain was observed at least ten times. TCRdb itself ran the 5' RACE reads through MiXCR, one entry per CDR3 protein. The sample holds tens of thousands of distinct CDR3 sequences, about 9.4% seen once. This CDR3 spans 14 amino acids. Trimming at V came to 6 bases and at J to 4 bases, leaving 6 bases not matched to a gene. Germline CDR1 and CDR2: SGHAT and FQNNGV. These data are taken from a study of neurological immune-mediated disorders. This clonotype originated in a woman aged 40 to 50 with HTLV-1-associated myelopathy (HAM/TSP). The sequencing sample was made of PBMCs. The chain carries TRBV11-2 and TRBJ1-3, with 7 bases identical to TRBD1. The CDR3 here is CASSSTGQGNTIYF. CDR3 DNA: TGTGCCAGCAGTTCTACGGGACAGGGAAACACCATATATTTT. The variable domain in full, completed from reference TRBV11-2 and TRBJ1-3, reads EAGVAQSPRYKIIEKRQSVAFWCNPISGHATLYWYQQILGQGPKLLIQFQNNGVVDDSQLPKDRFSAERLKGVDSTLKIQPAKLEDSAVYLCASSSTGQGNTIYFGEGSWLTVV.